Each of the 20 T cell receptor beta chains below was sequenced from the same sample in a study of Ad26.COV2.S vaccination and SARS-CoV-2 variants. Sequencing was performed with immunoSEQ multiplex PCR; in TCRdb, only in-frame clones are kept and a portion is missing. The sample records around 350,000 clones, roughly 84% being singletons. The sample's treatment: 15 to 20 received Ad26.COV2.S at low or high dose, single or two shots; about 5 received placebo; per-sample allocation not given. Samples analyzed were those drawn on day 63 after the first vaccine or placebo injection. The input for sequencing was peripheral blood, taken in a trial of Ad26.COV2.S vaccine versus placebo. Receptors originate from a person aged 18-60 years who received the Ad26.COV2.S COVID-19 vaccine or a placebo.

The chain carries TRBV18 and TRBJ1-2; D remains ambiguous. Trimming cost V 3 bases and J 8 bases, with 10 bases left between them. This CDR3 has 12 amino acids. Germline lookup yields CDR1 KGHSH and CDR2 LQKENI. The CDR3 DNA reads as TGTGCCAGCTCACCGGGCCCTTGGGGCTACACCTTC. This encodes CASSPGPWGYTF.

This clone was seen just once. This chain joins TRBV7-8 and TRBJ2-3; 8 bases align to TRBD2. The germline gives CDR1 SGHVS, CDR2 FQNEAQ. The V and J ends lost 1 base and 3 bases, in that order; junction bases with no gene match: 3. The CDR3 runs 15 residues. The CDR3 DNA is TGTGCCAGCAGCTTAGGACTAGCGCGAACAGATACGCAGTATTTT. It codes for CASSLGLARTDTQYF.

The chain uses TRBV15 and TRBJ1-1; the D is unclear. CDR3 length: 14 amino acids. With 2 bases removed from V and 0 bases from J, the gap between germline ends came to 7 bases. The germline CDR1 and CDR2 sequences are LNHNV and YYDKDF (reference sequence). CDR3 nucleotide sequence: TGTGCCACCAGCAGACAGCTCCTGAACACTGAAGCTTTCTTT. It yields the protein CATSRQLLNTEAFF.

This clone appeared a single time. This chain links TRBV5-1 with TRBJ2-7; TRBD1 agrees at 9 bases. V was clipped by 4 bases and J by 4 bases; unmatched bases: 6. The CDR3 spans 14 residues. Germline loops: CDR1 SGHRS, CDR2 YFSETQ. CDR3 nucleotide sequence: TGCGCCAGCAGCAGGACAGGGGATAATTACGAGCAGTACTTC. Its protein product is CASSRTGDNYEQYF.

This chain connects TRBV7-9 to TRBJ2-7; D gene unclear. Germline CDR1 and CDR2: SEHNR and FQNEAQ (reference sequence). The CDR3 runs to 11 residues. V dropped 3 bases and J dropped 6 bases, with 6 bases sitting between them. This CDR3 is CASSFAGEQYF. The CDR3 coding sequence is TGTGCCAGCAGCTTCGCCGGCGAGCAGTACTTC.

V is TRBV11-2 and J is TRBJ2-7, with 11 bases fitting TRBD2. The CDR3 totals 15 residues. The V segment lost 5 bases and the J segment 4 bases; nucleotides outside the gene matches: 7. The germline gives CDR1 SGHAT, CDR2 FQNNGV. The CDR3 protein is CASSLGLAEGYEQYF. CDR3 coding DNA: TGTGCCAGCAGCCTGGGACTAGCGGAAGGGTACGAGCAGTACTTC.

V is TRBV6-2 or TRBV6-3 and J is TRBJ2-6; D is unresolved. Germline CDR1 is MNHEY and CDR2 is SVGEGT. CDR3 length: 14 residues. Trimming cost V 2 bases and J 1 base, with 3 bases left between them. CDR3 in amino acids: CASSYASGANVLTF. CDR3 nucleotides: TGTGCCAGCAGTTACGCATCTGGGGCCAACGTCCTGACTTTC.

V usage is TRBV24-1 and J usage is TRBJ1-2, with D possibly matching TRBD1 (5 bases). The CDR3 consists of 14 residues. CDR1 KGHDR and CDR2 SFDVKD come from the germline V gene. Deletions cut 8 bases from V and 4 bases from J, with 16 bases between. CDR3 bases: TGTGCCACCAAGGTGGGGCTTGGACCCTATGGCTACACCTTC. Amino acids: CATKVGLGPYGYTF.

The J gene is TRBJ2-7, the V gene TRBV29-1; TRBD1 might be the D (5 bases). The V end lost 1 base, the J end lost 1 base, and 11 bases lay between the germline ends. This CDR3 is 14 amino acids long. Germline V gives CDR1 SQVTM, CDR2 ANQGSEA. This CDR3 is CSVEALGVSYEQYF. The DNA for the CDR3 is TGCAGCGTTGAAGCATTAGGGGTTTCCTACGAGCAGTACTTC.

This chain uses TRBV5-4 with TRBJ2-7; possible D gene TRBD1, 7 bases. Trimming left V 4 bases short and J 4 bases short, with 9 bases between. The germline V gene has CDR1 SGHNT and CDR2 YYREEE (reference sequence). This CDR3 spans 12 amino acids. The CDR3 DNA follows: TGTGCCAGCAGCGCGGGACAGTACGAGCAGTACTTC. This codes for CASSAGQYEQYF.

The chain recombines TRBV10-1 with TRBJ2-2; 10 bases are shared with TRBD2. The CDR3 runs to 17 residues. V lost 4 bases, J lost 3 bases, and 8 bases stayed unmatched. Germline V gene sequence: CDR1 WNHNN, CDR2 SYGVQD (reference sequence). CDR3 DNA: TGCGCCAGCAGTGGGGGTAGCGGGAGGTTGGACACCGGGGAGCTGTTTTTT. It translates to CASSGGSGRLDTGELFF.

This clone was detected once. The rearrangement joins TRBV5-1 to TRBJ2-1; 10 nucleotides align to TRBD2. The CDR3 has 17 residues. Germline V CDR1 and CDR2: SGHRS, YFSETQ. The V and J ends lost 0 bases and 0 bases, in that order; junction bases with no gene match: 3. In nucleotides, the CDR3 is TGCGCCAGCAGCTTGGAAGCGGGAGGGCTCTCCTACAATGAGCAGTTCTTC. Its translation: CASSLEAGGLSYNEQFF.

The rearrangement links TRBV2 to TRBJ1-1, with D perhaps matching TRBD1 (5 bases). The ends were cut back, 6 bases at V and 0 bases at J, with 8 bases in the middle. CDR3 size: 13 residues. CDR1 is SNHLY and CDR2 is FYNNEI in the germline V gene. The CDR3 DNA follows: TGTGCCAGCAGACAGGACGTGAACACTGAAGCTTTCTTT. Its translation is CASRQDVNTEAFF.

The V call is TRBV10-3, the J call TRBJ2-3; D perhaps matches TRBD2 (5 bases). V was shortened by 2 bases and J by 5 bases, with 14 bases between the two germline ends. This CDR3 spans 15 amino acids. Germline CDR1 reads ENHRY; CDR2 reads SYGVKD. The CDR3 region is CAISETATRGDTQYF. The DNA for the CDR3 is TGTGCCATCAGTGAGACGGCGACTCGGGGAGATACGCAGTATTTT.

The chain couples TRBV5-1 to TRBJ1-4; D gene uncertain. Deletions cut 1 base from V and 5 bases from J, with 15 bases between. The CDR3 is 16 amino acids. In germline, CDR1 is SGHRS, CDR2 YFSETQ. The CDR3 reads CASSLTGVGSNEKLFF. In nucleotides, the CDR3 is TGCGCCAGCAGCTTGACCGGGGTCGGATCAAATGAAAAACTGTTTTTT. The full variable domain, with the rest looked up from reference TRBV5-1 and TRBJ1-4, is KAGVTQTPRYLIKTRGQQVTLSCSPISGHRSVSWYQQTPGQGLQFLFEYFSETQRNKGNFPGRFSGRQFSNSRSEMNVSTLELGDSALYLCASSLTGVGSNEKLFFGSGTQLSVL.

The chain employs TRBV6-5 and TRBJ2-7, with unresolved D. CDR3 length: 13 amino acids. Germline CDR1 reads MNHEY; CDR2 reads SVGAGI. Trimming left V 7 bases short and J 7 bases short, with 17 bases between. This CDR3 is CASTWTQYGEQYF. CDR3 sequence (DNA): TGTGCCAGCACCTGGACCCAGTATGGGGAGCAGTACTTC.

The chain employs TRBV5-1 and TRBJ2-5, with a weak D call TRBD2 (5 bases). This CDR3 comprises 14 residues. Germline V lookup: CDR1 SGHRS, CDR2 YFSETQ. V lost 7 bases and J lost 4, with 17 bases in between. CDR3 DNA: TGCGCCAGCCGCCCCCCCCTCGGAGGAGAGACCCAGTACTTC. Protein sequence: CASRPPLGGETQYF. Using reference TRBV5-1 and TRBJ2-5 for the parts outside the CDR3, the full variable domain is KAGVTQTPRYLIKTRGQQVTLSCSPISGHRSVSWYQQTPGQGLQFLFEYFSETQRNKGNFPGRFSGRQFSNSRSEMNVSTLELGDSALYLCASRPPLGGETQYFGPGTRLLVL.

The chain employs TRBV4-1 and TRBJ2-6; TRBD1 might be the D (6 bases). Germline V gene lookup returns CDR1 MGHRA and CDR2 YSYEKL. V lost 1 base and J 1 base, leaving 17 bases between the germline ends. This CDR3 region has 19 residues. The CDR3 loop is CASSQGRGRERSGANVLTF. Here the CDR3 DNA reads TGCGCCAGCAGCCAAGGCAGGGGCAGGGAGAGGTCTGGGGCCAACGTCCTGACTTTC.

The chain carries TRBV6-5 and TRBJ1-6; 9 bases line up with TRBD1. J was trimmed by 11 bases and V by 6 bases; bases with no gene match: 5. Germline CDR1 MNHEY, CDR2 SVGAGI. The CDR3 spans 13 residues. Written as DNA, the CDR3 is TGTGCCAGCAGAGACAGGGGGACGACACCCCTCCACTTT. Protein: CASRDRGTTPLHF.

J is TRBJ1-5 and V is TRBV27; possibly TRBD1 for D (5 bases). The CDR3 consists of 17 residues. V lost 0 bases and J 4 bases, leaving 16 bases between the germline ends. The germline V gene has CDR1 MNHEY and CDR2 SMNVEV (reference sequence). The CDR3 DNA reads TGTGCCAGCAGTTTATCGGTGGGGGTTAAAGGGAATCAGCCCCAGCATTTT. This sequence encodes CASSLSVGVKGNQPQHF.